The clone carrying this TCR beta chain has more than one count but fewer than ten. The antigen is not known. V was pared by 8 bases and J by 7 bases, with 6 bases of the junction left unmatched. CDR1 SNHLY and CDR2 FYNNEI come from the germline V gene. The CDR3 is made up of 14 amino acids. The collection from each donor was one heparinised blood draw averaging roughly 100 mL. The data belong to a study of beta chain features in type 1 diabetes. Whole-study context: Age, gender, cell numbers and subset yield matched between patients and controls.

Study-wide findings and caveats: Individuals with type 1 diabetes displayed fewer insertions and more deletions at VDJ junctions.

Expressed TCRB transcripts were sequenced because the entire RNA isolate underwent reverse transcription. There were around 3.5 million reads on average in the naive, central memory and regulatory T cell samples. Generated by immunoSEQ multiplex PCR, the TCRdb table keeps only in-frame clones and is missing some. The data contain a few hundred thousand clones, approximately 11% of them seen just once; the ten biggest clones take up more than 0.015%. The sequenced sample was naive CD4+ T cells from blood. The source is a woman under 40 in good health. The chain carries TRBV2 and TRBJ2-5; 14 bases match TRBD2. The CDR3 here is CASHGTSGRTTQYF. CDR3 nucleotide sequence: TGTGCCAGCCACGGGACTAGCGGGAGAACGACCCAGTACTTC.